The rows below give T cell receptor beta chains drawn from one sample of a study of metastatic and nonmetastatic thyroid tumors. Using MiXCR, TCRdb reanalyzed the PCR reads. This table has approximately 40,000 clones, more than 20% appearing once. Sequenced input: blood. These receptors all come from a female donor with papillary thyroid cancer or a benign thyroid nodule (not recorded which). Some clones in this sample may be carry-over from other donors' samples. The CDR3 runs from the conserved cysteine through the conserved F or W. A D gene is named only where the DNA matches it firmly. Only part of the rows carry a size: once, few, many, or a class if the clone is expanded.

length: 15; D: .; J: TRBJ1-6; V: TRBV6-1; size: few; CDR3: CASSVTVGTNSPLHF; DNA: TGTGCCAGCAGTGTCACGGTAGGGACCAATTCACCCCTCCACTTT
length: 13; D: .; J: TRBJ2-2; V: TRBV29-1; size: many; CDR3: CSVEVWGAGELFF; DNA: TGCAGCGTTGAAGTTTGGGGGGCCGGGGAGCTGTTTTTT
length: 16; D: TRBD2; J: TRBJ2-1; V: TRBV27; size: many; CDR3: CASSDLLAGVDNEQFF; DNA: TGTGCCAGCAGTGATTTACTAGCGGGAGTGGACAATGAGCAGTTCTTC
length: 14; D: .; J: TRBJ1-5; V: TRBV28; size: .; CDR3: CASSSVRNNQPQHF; DNA: TGTGCCAGCAGTTCGGTTAGGAATAATCAGCCCCAGCATTTT
length: 16; D: .; J: TRBJ1-2; V: TRBV27; size: .; CDR3: CTSSLLPPLGNYGYTF; DNA: TGTACCAGCAGTTTATTGCCCCCCCTGGGAAACTATGGCTACACCTTC
length: 13; D: .; J: TRBJ2-7; V: TRBV20-1; size: many; CDR3: CSATTGDPYEQYF; DNA: TGCAGTGCTACGACCGGCGATCCCTACGAGCAGTACTTC
length: 19; D: TRBD2; J: TRBJ2-5; V: TRBV11-1; size: .; CDR3: CASSVPAGTSGSIADTQYF; DNA: TGTGCCAGCAGCGTACCTGCGGGTACTAGCGGGAGTATTGCAGATACCCAGTACTTC
length: 14; D: .; J: TRBJ1-3; V: TRBV19; size: medium-sized; CDR3: CASSFSGLGNTIYF; DNA: TGTGCCAGTAGTTTCTCAGGGCTTGGAAACACCATATATTTT
length: 15; D: TRBD2; J: TRBJ2-2; V: TRBV29-1; size: many; CDR3: CSVDRGGANTGELFF; DNA: TGCAGCGTTGATCGGGGGGGCGCGAACACCGGGGAGCTGTTTTTT
length: 15; D: .; J: TRBJ1-6; V: TRBV12-3/TRBV12-4; size: .; CDR3: CASSYHVGGRTPLHF; DNA: TGTGCCAGCAGTTACCACGTCGGGGGGCGGACACCCCTCCACTTT
length: 12; D: .; J: TRBJ1-2; V: TRBV30; size: many; CDR3: CAWSRARGGYTF; DNA: TGTGCCTGGAGTCGGGCGCGGGGGGGCTACACCTTC
length: 15; D: .; J: TRBJ1-5; V: TRBV20-1; size: many; CDR3: CSAKGHLNSNQPQHF; DNA: TGCAGTGCTAAGGGACACTTAAATAGCAATCAGCCCCAGCATTTT
length: 14; D: .; J: TRBJ1-1; V: TRBV7-9; size: many; CDR3: CASSDGQKLTEAFF; DNA: TGTGCCAGCAGCGACGGACAGAAACTCACTGAAGCTTTCTTT
length: 15; D: .; J: TRBJ1-6; V: TRBV10-3; size: many; CDR3: CAISESAVQDSPLHF; DNA: TGTGCCATCAGTGAGTCAGCTGTCCAGGATTCACCCCTCCACTTT
length: 12; D: .; J: TRBJ2-7; V: TRBV11-3; size: .; CDR3: CASSAQGYEQYF; DNA: TGTGCCAGCAGCGCACAGGGCTACGAGCAGTACTTC
length: 13; D: TRBD1; J: TRBJ1-5; V: TRBV10-2; size: many; CDR3: CASMDRGNQPQHF; DNA: TGCGCCAGCATGGACAGGGGCAATCAGCCCCAGCATTTT
length: 14; D: .; J: TRBJ1-6; V: TRBV28; size: medium-sized; CDR3: CASRSGAAGSPLHF; DNA: TGTGCCAGCAGGTCCGGGGCAGCTGGGTCACCCCTCCACTTT
length: 13; D: .; J: TRBJ2-3; V: TRBV20-1; size: many; CDR3: CSARGGGTDTQYF; DNA: TGCAGTGCTAGAGGTGGGGGCACAGATACGCAGTATTTT
length: 15; D: TRBD1; J: TRBJ1-4; V: TRBV5-1; size: many; CDR3: CASSSTGGASEKLFF; DNA: TGCGCCAGCAGCTCGACAGGGGGCGCCTCTGAAAAACTGTTTTTT
length: 14; D: .; J: TRBJ2-7; V: TRBV7-3; size: many; CDR3: CASSNRDGPYEQYF; DNA: TGTGCCAGCAGCAACCGGGACGGTCCCTACGAGCAGTACTTC
length: 15; D: .; J: TRBJ2-1; V: TRBV12-3/TRBV12-4; size: many; CDR3: CASSSPLQGTNEQFF; DNA: TGTGCCAGCAGTTCCCCCCTACAGGGAACAAATGAGCAGTTCTTC
length: 16; D: .; J: TRBJ1-4; V: TRBV5-1; size: .; CDR3: CASSPKDSATNEKLFF; DNA: TGCGCCAGCAGCCCTAAAGACAGTGCAACTAATGAAAAACTGTTTTTT
length: 15; D: .; J: TRBJ2-1; V: TRBV18; size: many; CDR3: CASSPMGAVYNEQFF; DNA: TGTGCCAGCTCACCAATGGGCGCGGTGTACAATGAGCAGTTCTTC
length: 12; D: TRBD2; J: TRBJ2-5; V: TRBV2; size: many; CDR3: CASNGGGETQYF; DNA: TGTGCCAGCAATGGGGGAGGGGAGACCCAGTACTTC
length: 14; D: .; J: TRBJ2-1; V: TRBV10-3; size: few; CDR3: CAISSEASYNEQFF; DNA: TGTGCCATCAGTTCAGAAGCCTCCTACAATGAGCAGTTCTTC
length: 16; D: TRBD1; J: TRBJ2-1; V: TRBV6-1; size: .; CDR3: CASSATQGQLYNEQFF; DNA: TGTGCCAGCAGTGCTACCCAGGGACAGCTTTACAATGAGCAGTTCTTC
length: 17; D: .; J: TRBJ1-4; V: TRBV27; size: many; CDR3: CASSLSQVGTPNEKLFF; DNA: TGTGCCAGCAGTTTATCTCAAGTCGGGACACCGAATGAAAAACTGTTTTTT
length: 14; D: .; J: TRBJ2-3; V: TRBV6-1; size: few; CDR3: CASSEWAGAYTQYF; DNA: TGTGCCAGCAGTGAATGGGCCGGGGCATATACGCAGTATTTT
length: 13; D: TRBD1; J: TRBJ1-5; V: TRBV12-3/TRBV12-4; size: many; CDR3: CASSRQGGQPQHF; DNA: TGTGCCAGCAGCAGACAGGGTGGTCAGCCCCAGCATTTT
length: 11; D: .; J: TRBJ2-5; V: TRBV24-1; size: many; CDR3: CATSDHRTQYF; DNA: TGTGCCACCAGTGATCATCGTACCCAGTACTTC
length: 16; D: TRBD2; J: TRBJ2-7; V: TRBV11-2; size: .; CDR3: CASSLRLARSSYEQYF; DNA: TGTGCCAGCAGCTTAAGACTAGCGCGGAGCTCCTATGAGCAGTACTTC
length: 15; D: TRBD2; J: TRBJ2-5; V: TRBV5-1; size: many; CDR3: CASSQGLGGQETQYF; DNA: TGCGCCAGCAGCCAGGGACTAGGGGGCCAAGAGACCCAGTACTTC
length: 14; D: .; J: TRBJ1-1; V: TRBV5-1; size: many; CDR3: CASSLGQGRAEAFF; DNA: TGCGCCAGCAGCTTAGGTCAGGGTCGGGCTGAAGCTTTCTTT
length: 13; D: .; J: TRBJ1-1; V: TRBV7-9; size: many; CDR3: CASSLGSVTEAFF; DNA: TGTGCCAGCAGCTTAGGATCGGTCACTGAAGCTTTCTTT
length: 18; D: TRBD1; J: TRBJ2-3; V: TRBV11-2; size: many; CDR3: CASSLGQGARPSTDTQYF; DNA: TGTGCCAGCAGCTTAGGACAGGGGGCGAGACCTAGCACAGATACGCAGTATTTT
length: 16; D: .; J: TRBJ1-5; V: TRBV28; size: medium-sized; CDR3: CASSLNRWGGHQPQHF; DNA: TGTGCCAGCAGTCTCAATCGGTGGGGGGGGCATCAGCCCCAGCATTTT
length: 13; D: .; J: TRBJ2-7; V: TRBV6-1; size: .; CDR3: CASRTGPGYEQYF; DNA: TGTGCCAGCCGGACTGGACCCGGCTACGAGCAGTACTTC
length: 15; D: TRBD2; J: TRBJ2-3; V: TRBV20-1; size: .; CDR3: CSARPKRESGYTQYF; DNA: TGTAGTGCTAGACCCAAGCGGGAGTCCGGATATACGCAGTATTTT
length: 14; D: .; J: TRBJ2-3; V: TRBV18; size: many; CDR3: CASSPEGGTDTQYF; DNA: TGTGCCAGCTCCCCTGAGGGGGGCACAGATACGCAGTATTTT
length: 16; D: .; J: TRBJ2-7; V: TRBV19; size: .; CDR3: CASSATVTSNSYEQYF; DNA: TGTGCCAGTAGCGCTACCGTGACGTCGAACTCCTACGAGCAGTACTTC
length: 17; D: TRBD2; J: TRBJ2-1; V: TRBV4-2; size: many; CDR3: CASSPAWGSGSDNEQFF; DNA: TGTGCCAGCAGCCCCGCCTGGGGTAGCGGGAGTGACAATGAGCAGTTCTTC
length: 14; D: .; J: TRBJ1-2; V: TRBV2; size: few; CDR3: CASSEGIGNYGYTF; DNA: TGTGCCAGCAGTGAAGGGATAGGGAACTATGGCTACACCTTC
length: 16; D: .; J: TRBJ1-2; V: TRBV27; size: .; CDR3: CASRKSGARGGYGYTF; DNA: TGTGCCAGCAGGAAATCTGGAGCCCGAGGCGGCTATGGCTACACCTTC
length: 15; D: TRBD2; J: TRBJ2-7; V: TRBV20-1; size: .; CDR3: CSARRRSGGIYEQYF; DNA: TGCAGTGCTAGAAGGCGTAGCGGGGGTATCTACGAGCAGTACTTC
length: 13; D: .; J: TRBJ1-1; V: TRBV11-2; size: many; CDR3: CASSLWADAEAFF; DNA: TGTGCCAGCAGCTTGTGGGCAGACGCTGAAGCTTTCTTT
length: 14; D: .; J: TRBJ2-7; V: TRBV28; size: few; CDR3: CASSLNLGLYEQYF; DNA: TGTGCCAGCAGTTTAAATCTCGGGCTCTACGAGCAGTACTTC
length: 16; D: .; J: TRBJ1-4; V: TRBV14; size: many; CDR3: CASSQGAFWGLEKLFF; DNA: TGTGCCAGCAGCCAAGGAGCGTTCTGGGGTTTGGAAAAACTGTTTTTT
length: 14; D: .; J: TRBJ2-1; V: TRBV11-2; size: .; CDR3: CASSFGSSYNEQFF; DNA: TGTGCCAGCAGCTTTGGTAGCTCCTACAATGAGCAGTTCTTC
length: 14; D: .; J: TRBJ2-5; V: TRBV6-1; size: few; CDR3: CASRGWQLQENQYF; DNA: TGTGCCTCCCGAGGGTGGCAACTCCAAGAGAACCAGTACTTC
length: 13; D: .; J: TRBJ2-7; V: TRBV10-2; size: few; CDR3: CASSRTGFDGQYF; DNA: TGCGCCAGCAGCAGGACTGGGTTCGACGGGCAGTACTTC
length: 15; D: TRBD2; J: TRBJ2-2; V: TRBV7-9; size: .; CDR3: CASRPGLAGTVELVF; DNA: TGTGCCAGCAGGCCGGGACTAGCTGGCACCGTGGAGCTGGTTTTT
length: 12; D: .; J: TRBJ2-1; V: TRBV6-1; size: many; CDR3: CASSATRNEQFF; DNA: TGTGCCAGCAGTGCGACCCGAAATGAGCAGTTCTTC